The text below deals with one TCR beta chain. What it binds is not known. These data belong to a study of T-cell memory formation after mild COVID-19. Study details: Clusters of TCRs were largely donor specific.

Study-level results: SARS-CoV-2 specificity of second-wave clones peaking day 37 was unconfirmed. Pre-infection memory harbored some responding clones, suggesting cross-reactive memory joined.

The CDR3 has 15 amino acids. Germline-derived CDR1 and CDR2 are SNHLY and FYNNEI. V lost 6 bases, J lost 5 bases, and 6 bases stayed unmatched. The 5'RACE method, run with constant-segment primers, produced TCR alpha and TCR beta cDNA libraries (carrying sample barcodes and UMIs). TCRdb passed the 5' RACE reads through MiXCR, listing each CDR3 protein once. The top ten clones hold roughly 2.4% of a sample with fewer than 250,000 distinct CDR3 sequences, approximately 20% of them seen once. Sequenced input: PBMCs or a T cell subset sorted from them (not recorded which). The rearrangement links TRBV2 to TRBJ2-1, with 11 bases lining up with TRBD2. The sequence came from an adult woman who had mild COVID-19 (a few samples of this study predate the infection). Cell type and time point are not known. The CDR3 spells CASRLAGGLHNEQFF. The CDR3, as DNA: TGTGCCAGCAGGCTAGCGGGGGGACTTCACAATGAGCAGTTCTTC.